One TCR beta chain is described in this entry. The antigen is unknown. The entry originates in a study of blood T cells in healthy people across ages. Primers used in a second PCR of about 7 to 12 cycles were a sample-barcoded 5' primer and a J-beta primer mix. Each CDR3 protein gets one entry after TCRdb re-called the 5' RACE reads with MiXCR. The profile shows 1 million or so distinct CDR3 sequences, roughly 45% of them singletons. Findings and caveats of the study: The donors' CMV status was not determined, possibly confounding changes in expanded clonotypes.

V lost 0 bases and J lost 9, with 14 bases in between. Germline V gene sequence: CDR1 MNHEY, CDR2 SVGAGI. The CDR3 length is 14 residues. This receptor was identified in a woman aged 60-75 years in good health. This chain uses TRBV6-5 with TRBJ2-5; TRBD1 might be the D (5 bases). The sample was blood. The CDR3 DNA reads TGTGCCAGCAGTTACTCAGGGGCCCGCGAGGCCCAGTACTTC. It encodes CASSYSGAREAQYF.